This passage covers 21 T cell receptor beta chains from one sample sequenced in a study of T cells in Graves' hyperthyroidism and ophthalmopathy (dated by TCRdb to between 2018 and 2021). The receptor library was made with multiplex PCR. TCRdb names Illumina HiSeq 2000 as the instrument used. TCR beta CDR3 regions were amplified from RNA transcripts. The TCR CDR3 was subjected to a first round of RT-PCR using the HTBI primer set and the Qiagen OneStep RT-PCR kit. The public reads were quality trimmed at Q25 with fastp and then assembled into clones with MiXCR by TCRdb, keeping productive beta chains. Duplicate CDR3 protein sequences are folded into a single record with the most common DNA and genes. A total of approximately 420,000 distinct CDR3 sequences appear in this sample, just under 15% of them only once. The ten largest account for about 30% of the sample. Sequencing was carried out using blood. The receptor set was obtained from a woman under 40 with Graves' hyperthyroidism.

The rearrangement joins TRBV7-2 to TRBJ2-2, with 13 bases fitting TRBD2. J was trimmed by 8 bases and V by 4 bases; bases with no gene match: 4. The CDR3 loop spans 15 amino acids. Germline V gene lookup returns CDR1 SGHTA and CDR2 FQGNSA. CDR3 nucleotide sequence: TGTGCCAGCAGCTGGGGACTAGCGGGATCTGGGGAGCTGTTTTTT. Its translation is CASSWGLAGSGELFF.

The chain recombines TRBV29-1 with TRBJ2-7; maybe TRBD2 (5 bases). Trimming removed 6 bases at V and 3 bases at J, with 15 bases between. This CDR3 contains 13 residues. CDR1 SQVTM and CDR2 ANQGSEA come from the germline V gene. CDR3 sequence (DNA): TGCAGCGTCGTTACCGGGAAGATCTACGAGCAGTACTTC. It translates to CSVVTGKIYEQYF.

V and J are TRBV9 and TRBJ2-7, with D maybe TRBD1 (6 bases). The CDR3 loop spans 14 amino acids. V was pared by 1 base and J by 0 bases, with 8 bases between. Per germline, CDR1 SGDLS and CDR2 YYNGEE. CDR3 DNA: TGTGCCAGCAGCGTACAAGGGGGCTCCTACGAGCAGTACTTC. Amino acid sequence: CASSVQGGSYEQYF.

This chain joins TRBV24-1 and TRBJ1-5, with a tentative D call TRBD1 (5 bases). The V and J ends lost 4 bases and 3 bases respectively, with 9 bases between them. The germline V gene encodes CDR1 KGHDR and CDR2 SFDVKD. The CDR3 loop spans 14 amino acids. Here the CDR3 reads CATSEGGVNQPQHF. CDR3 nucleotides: TGTGCCACCAGTGAGGGGGGGGTCAATCAGCCCCAGCATTTT.

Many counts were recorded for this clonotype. CDR3 in DNA: TGTGCCATCGCCCAGACAGAGGCAGATACGCAGTATTTT. It translates to CAIAQTEADTQYF. The V and J genes are TRBV24-1 and TRBJ2-3; D perhaps matches TRBD1 (5 bases). V lost 11 bases and J 4 bases, leaving 15 bases between the germline ends. CDR1 is KGHDR and CDR2 is SFDVKD in the germline V gene. CDR3 size: 13 residues.

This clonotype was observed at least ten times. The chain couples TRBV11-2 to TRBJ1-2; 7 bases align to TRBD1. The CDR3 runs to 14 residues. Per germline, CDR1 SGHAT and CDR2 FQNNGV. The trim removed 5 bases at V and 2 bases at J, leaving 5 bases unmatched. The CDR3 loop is CASSLRDSNYGYTF. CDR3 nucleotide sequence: TGTGCCAGCAGCCTCCGGGACAGCAACTATGGCTACACCTTC.

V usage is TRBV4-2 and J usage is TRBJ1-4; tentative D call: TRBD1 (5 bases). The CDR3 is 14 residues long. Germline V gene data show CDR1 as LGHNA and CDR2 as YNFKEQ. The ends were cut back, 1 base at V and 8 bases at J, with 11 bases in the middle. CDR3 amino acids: CASSQVRRDEKLFF. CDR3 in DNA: TGTGCCAGCAGCCAAGTCAGGAGGGACGAAAAACTGTTTTTT.

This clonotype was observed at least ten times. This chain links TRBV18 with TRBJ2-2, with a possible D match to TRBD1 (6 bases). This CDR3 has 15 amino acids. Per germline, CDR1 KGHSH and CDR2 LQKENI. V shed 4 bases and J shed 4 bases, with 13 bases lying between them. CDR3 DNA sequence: TGTGCCAGCTCACAGGGACAAAGTAGCACCGGGGAGCTGTTTTTT. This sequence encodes CASSQGQSSTGELFF.

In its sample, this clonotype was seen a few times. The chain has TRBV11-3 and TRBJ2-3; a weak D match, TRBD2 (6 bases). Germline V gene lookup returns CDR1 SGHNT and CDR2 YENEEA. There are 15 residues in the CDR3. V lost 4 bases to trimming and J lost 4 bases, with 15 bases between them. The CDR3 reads CASSSRTTGADTQYF. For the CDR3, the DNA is TGTGCCAGCAGCTCCCGGACTACGGGGGCAGATACGCAGTATTTT.

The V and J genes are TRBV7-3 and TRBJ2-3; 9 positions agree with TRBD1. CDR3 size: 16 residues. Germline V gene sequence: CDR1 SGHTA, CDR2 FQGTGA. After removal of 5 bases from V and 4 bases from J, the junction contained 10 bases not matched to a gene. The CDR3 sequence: CASSPNTGGLADTQYF. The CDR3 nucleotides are TGTGCCAGCAGCCCCAACACAGGGGGCCTGGCAGATACGCAGTATTTT. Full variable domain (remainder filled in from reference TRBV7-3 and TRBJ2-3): GAGVSQTPSNKVTEKGKYVELRCDPISGHTALYWYRQSLGQGPEFLIYFQGTGAADDSGLPNDRFFAVRPEGSVSTLKIQRTERGDSAVYLCASSPNTGGLADTQYFGPGTRLTVL.

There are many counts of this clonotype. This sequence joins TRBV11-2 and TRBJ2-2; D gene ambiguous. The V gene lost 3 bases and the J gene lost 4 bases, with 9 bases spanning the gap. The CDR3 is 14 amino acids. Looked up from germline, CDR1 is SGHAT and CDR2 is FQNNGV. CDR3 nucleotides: TGTGCCAGCAGCTTCTTCCGGACCACCGGGGAGCTGTTTTTT. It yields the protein CASSFFRTTGELFF.

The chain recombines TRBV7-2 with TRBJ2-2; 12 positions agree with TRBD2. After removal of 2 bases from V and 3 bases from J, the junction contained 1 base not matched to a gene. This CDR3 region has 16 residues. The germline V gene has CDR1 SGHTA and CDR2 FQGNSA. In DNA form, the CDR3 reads TGTGCCAGCAGCTTAAGACTAGCGGGGGACACCGGGGAGCTGTTTTTT. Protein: CASSLRLAGDTGELFF.

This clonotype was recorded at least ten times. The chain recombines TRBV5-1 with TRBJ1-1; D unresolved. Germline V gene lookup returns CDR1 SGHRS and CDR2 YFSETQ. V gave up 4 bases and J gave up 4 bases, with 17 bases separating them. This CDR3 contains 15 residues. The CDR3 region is CASSITQGRATEAFF. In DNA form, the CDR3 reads TGCGCCAGCAGCATTACTCAAGGGCGGGCCACTGAAGCTTTCTTT.

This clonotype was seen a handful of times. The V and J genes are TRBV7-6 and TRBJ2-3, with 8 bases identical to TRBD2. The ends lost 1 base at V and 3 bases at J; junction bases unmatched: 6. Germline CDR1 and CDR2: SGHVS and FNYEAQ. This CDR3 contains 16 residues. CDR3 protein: CASSLVAGGWTDTQYF. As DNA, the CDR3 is TGTGCCAGCAGCTTAGTCGCGGGGGGTTGGACAGATACGCAGTATTTT.

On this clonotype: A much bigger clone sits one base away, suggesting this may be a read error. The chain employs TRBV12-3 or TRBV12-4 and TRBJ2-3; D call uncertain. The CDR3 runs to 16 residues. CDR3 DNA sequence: TGTGCCAGCAGTTTATTGGACCCCCATAGCACAGATACGCAGTGTTTT. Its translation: CASSLLDPHSTDTQCF.

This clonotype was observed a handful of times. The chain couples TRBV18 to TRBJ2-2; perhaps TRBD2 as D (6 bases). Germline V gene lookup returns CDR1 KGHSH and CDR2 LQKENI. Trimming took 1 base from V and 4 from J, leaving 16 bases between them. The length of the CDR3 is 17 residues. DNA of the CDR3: TGTGCCAGCTCACCACGGGTGCCTAGCGCTTCCACCGGGGAGCTGTTTTTT. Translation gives CASSPRVPSASTGELFF.

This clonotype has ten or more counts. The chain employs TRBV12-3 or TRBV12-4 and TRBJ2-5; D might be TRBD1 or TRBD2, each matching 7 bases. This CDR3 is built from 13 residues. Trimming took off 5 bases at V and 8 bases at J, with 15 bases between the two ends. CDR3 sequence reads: CASSRDSGITQYF. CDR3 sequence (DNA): TGTGCCAGCAGTCGGGACAGCGGGATTACCCAGTACTTC.

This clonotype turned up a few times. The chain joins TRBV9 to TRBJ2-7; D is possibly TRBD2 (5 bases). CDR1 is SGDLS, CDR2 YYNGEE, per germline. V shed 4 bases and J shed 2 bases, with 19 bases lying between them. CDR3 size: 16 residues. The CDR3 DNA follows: TGTGCCAGCAGCCCCCAGCCTGGGCTAGCCACCTACGAGCAGTACTTC. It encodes CASSPQPGLATYEQYF.

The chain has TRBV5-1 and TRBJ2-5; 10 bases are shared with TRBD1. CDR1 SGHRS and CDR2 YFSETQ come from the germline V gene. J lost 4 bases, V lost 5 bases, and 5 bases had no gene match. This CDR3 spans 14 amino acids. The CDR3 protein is CASRFRTGGETQYF. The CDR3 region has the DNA TGCGCCAGCAGGTTCCGGACAGGGGGAGAGACCCAGTACTTC.

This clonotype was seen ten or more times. The CDR3 DNA follows: TGTGCCACCCGAACAGGAGGCGGCGGGGAGCTGTTTTTT. Translation gives CATRTGGGGELFF. V is TRBV6-2 or TRBV6-3 and J is TRBJ2-2; D may match TRBD1 or TRBD2 (5 bases each). Between the trimmed V and J ends, which lost 10 bases and 7 bases, there was a span of 16 bases. CDR1 and CDR2 (germline): MNHEY, SVGEGT. There are 13 residues in the CDR3.

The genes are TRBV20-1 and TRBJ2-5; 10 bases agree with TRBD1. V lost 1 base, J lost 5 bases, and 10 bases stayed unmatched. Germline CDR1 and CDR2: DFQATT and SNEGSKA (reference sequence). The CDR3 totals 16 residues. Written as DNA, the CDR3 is TGCAGTGCTAGAGGTGTTCTGACAGGGGGCAGGGAGACCCAGTACTTC. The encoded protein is CSARGVLTGGRETQYF.